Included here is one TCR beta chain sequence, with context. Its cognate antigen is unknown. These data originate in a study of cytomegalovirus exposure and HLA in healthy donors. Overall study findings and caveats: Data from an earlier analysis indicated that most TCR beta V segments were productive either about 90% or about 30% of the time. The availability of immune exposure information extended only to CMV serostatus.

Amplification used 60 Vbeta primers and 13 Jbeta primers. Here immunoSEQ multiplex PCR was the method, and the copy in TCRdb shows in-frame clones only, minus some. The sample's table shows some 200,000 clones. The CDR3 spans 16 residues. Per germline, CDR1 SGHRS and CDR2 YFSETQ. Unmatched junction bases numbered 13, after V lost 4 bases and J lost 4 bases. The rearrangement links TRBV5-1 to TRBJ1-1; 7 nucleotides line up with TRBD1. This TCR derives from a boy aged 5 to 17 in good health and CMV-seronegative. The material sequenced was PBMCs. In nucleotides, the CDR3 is TGCGCCAGCAGCGGGACCAGGGGGAAGGTGTTCACTGAAGCTTTCTTT. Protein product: CASSGTRGKVFTEAFF.